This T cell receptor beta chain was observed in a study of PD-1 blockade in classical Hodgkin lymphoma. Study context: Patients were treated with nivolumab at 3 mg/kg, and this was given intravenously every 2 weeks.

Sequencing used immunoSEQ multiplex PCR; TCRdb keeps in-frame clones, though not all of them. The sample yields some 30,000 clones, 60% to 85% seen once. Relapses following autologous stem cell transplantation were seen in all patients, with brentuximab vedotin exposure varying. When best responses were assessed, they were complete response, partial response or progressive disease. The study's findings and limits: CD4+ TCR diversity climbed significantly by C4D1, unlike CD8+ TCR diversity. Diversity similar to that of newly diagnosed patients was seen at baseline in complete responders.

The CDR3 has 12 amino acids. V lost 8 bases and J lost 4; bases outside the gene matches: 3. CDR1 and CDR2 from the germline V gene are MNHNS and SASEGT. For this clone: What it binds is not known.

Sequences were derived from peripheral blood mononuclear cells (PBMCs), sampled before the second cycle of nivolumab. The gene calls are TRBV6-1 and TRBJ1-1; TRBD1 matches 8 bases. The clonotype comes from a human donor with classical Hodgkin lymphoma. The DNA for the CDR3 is TGTGCCAGCCCGGACAGGGCCACTGAAGCTTTCTTT. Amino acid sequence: CASPDRATEAFF.